This TCR beta chain was documented in a study of T cells in Graves' hyperthyroidism and ophthalmopathy. Whole-study findings and limits: Onset of ophthalmopathy came a median approximately 6 months after the model predicted it.

The CDR3 totals 14 residues. Trimming took 1 base from V and 4 from J, leaving 11 bases between them. Germline V gene sequence: CDR1 SGHVS, CDR2 FQNEAQ. Amplification of TCR beta CDR3 regions used RNA as the template. With the HTBI primer set, the TCR CDR3 went through a first round of RT-PCR. TCRdb reprocessed the multiplex PCR reads with MiXCR, giving one entry per CDR3 protein. The sample has 200,000 to 250,000 distinct CDR3 sequences; roughly a sixth are singletons. About this clonotype itself: The target antigen is unknown.

This TCR derives from a woman in her 50s with Graves' hyperthyroidism. The chain employs TRBV7-8 and TRBJ2-7; D possibly uses TRBD1 or TRBD2 (5 bases each). The material sequenced was blood. In DNA, the CDR3 is TGTGCCAGCAGCTTAGGACAGAGGGTGTACGAGCAGTACTTC. This encodes CASSLGQRVYEQYF.